This T cell receptor beta chain originates from a study of T cell responses to AZD1222 COVID-19 vaccine. About this clone: Its antigen is as yet unknown.

The data were produced by immunoSEQ multiplex PCR, yet TCRdb's version contains in-frame clones alone and is incomplete. The top ten hold over 5.5% of the sample, which has some 82,000 clones, 80% to 90% seen once. Findings and caveats of the study: Baseline serostatus was positive in only a handful of AZD1222 recipients.

This clonotype was sampled from an adult in good health. The sequencing here drew on peripheral blood, taken on day 0 of AZD1222 vaccination.

In DNA, the CDR3 is TGTGCCAGCTCACCCACAGGGGGACATGGCTACACCTTC. Its translation is CASSPTGGHGYTF. The V and J genes are TRBV18 and TRBJ1-2; TRBD1 agrees at 8 bases. This CDR3 has 13 residues. Germline values: CDR1 KGHSH, CDR2 LQKENI. J gave up 6 bases and V 3 bases, and 3 bases lay outside the gene matches. The full variable domain, in which reference TRBV18 and TRBJ1-2 provide the parts outside the CDR3, is NAGVMQNPRHLVRRRGQEARLRCSPMKGHSHVYWYRQLPEEGLKFMVYLQKENIIDESGMPKERFSAEFPKEGPSILRIQQVVRGDSAAYFCASSPTGGHGYTFGSGTRLTVV.